These 9 T cell receptor beta chains originate from one sample sequenced in a study of CD8 T cells in Susac syndrome. RNA amounts of 0.5 to 1 ug underwent reverse transcription with random hexamers. TCRdb reanalysed the immunoSEQ multiplex PCR reads using MiXCR and keeps one entry per CDR3 protein. The sample has some 150,000 distinct CDR3 sequences, nearly 97% seen once. Sequenced sample: CD8+ T cells from PBMCs. These receptors were taken from a human donor with multiple sclerosis.

The J gene is TRBJ2-1, the V gene TRBV29-1; either TRBD1 or TRBD2 may supply D (6 bases each). The germline gives CDR1 SQVTM, CDR2 ANQGSEA. Trimming stripped 7 bases from V and 8 bases from J, with 21 bases between. The CDR3 has 14 residues. CDR3 nucleotides: TGCAGCGGGGACAAAGAGAGGGAGGACGATGAGCAGTTCTTC. This gives the protein CSGDKEREDDEQFF.

The chain has TRBV19 and TRBJ1-5; no firm D call. This CDR3 is built from 13 residues. The ends were cut back, 7 bases at V and 3 bases at J, with 10 bases in the middle. The V gene's germline CDR1 is LNHDA and CDR2 SQIVND (reference sequence). This CDR3 reads CASTRGPNQPQHF. As DNA, the CDR3 is TGTGCCAGTACGCGGGGTCCCAATCAGCCCCAGCATTTT.

The chain employs TRBV20-1 and TRBJ2-1, with unresolved D. V gave up 3 bases and J gave up 4 bases, with 13 bases separating them. CDR3 size: 14 residues. Germline CDR1 DFQATT, CDR2 SNEGSKA (reference sequence). This chain's CDR3 is CSASRVHEYNEQFF. The CDR3 DNA is TGCAGTGCTAGTCGAGTTCACGAATACAATGAGCAGTTCTTC.

The chain has TRBV13 and TRBJ1-2; D is unclear. Per the germline V gene, CDR1 is PRHDT and CDR2 is FYEKMQ (reference sequence). This CDR3 comprises 12 residues. The ends were cut back, 4 bases at V and 8 bases at J, with 11 bases in the middle. CDR3 sequence: CASSSEGHGYTF. CDR3 coding DNA: TGTGCCAGCAGCTCCGAAGGGCACGGCTACACCTTC.

The V call is TRBV4-1, the J call TRBJ2-1, with 9 bases lining up with TRBD1. There are 16 residues in the CDR3. Germline V gene data show CDR1 as MGHRA and CDR2 as YSYEKL. The V gene end was trimmed by 3 bases and the J gene end by 1 base; junction bases not matched to a gene: 4. The CDR3 sequence: CASSHAGTGSYNEQFF. The DNA of the CDR3 is TGCGCCAGCAGCCATGCCGGGACAGGGTCCTACAATGAGCAGTTCTTC.

The chain uses TRBV6-1 and TRBJ2-3; 11 positions match TRBD2. Germline values: CDR1 MNHNS, CDR2 SASEGT. The CDR3 is 15 amino acids. The J segment lost 6 bases and the V segment lost 1 base, leaving 3 bases of the junction unmatched. This CDR3 reads CASSEVAGGPDTQYF. The CDR3 nucleotides are TGTGCCAGCAGTGAAGTAGCGGGGGGGCCCGATACGCAGTATTTT.

The chain employs TRBV2 and TRBJ2-5, with 11 nucleotides matching TRBD2. CDR3 length: 15 amino acids. Trimming took 4 bases from V and 1 from J; bases not matched to a gene: 2. Per the germline V gene, CDR1 is SNHLY and CDR2 is FYNNEI. The CDR3 DNA reads TGTGCCAGCAGTGGACTAGCGGGAACCCAAGAGACCCAGTACTTC. Translating it yields CASSGLAGTQETQYF.

The rearrangement uses TRBV7-9 and TRBJ2-1; D unclear. Germline loops: CDR1 SEHNR, CDR2 FQNEAQ (reference sequence). CDR3 length: 11 residues. V lost 3 bases and J 8 bases, leaving 5 bases between the germline ends. For the CDR3, the DNA is TGTGCCAGCAGCTTTTACGATGAGCAGTTCTTC. Protein: CASSFYDEQFF.

The rearrangement joins TRBV12-3 or TRBV12-4 to TRBJ2-1; D possibly corresponds to TRBD1 (6 bases). V was cut by 8 bases and J by 4 bases, with 12 bases left in between. This CDR3 contains 13 residues. The CDR3, as DNA: TGTGCCAGCCGAGCAGGGGAATACAATGAGCAGTTCTTC. This translates into CASRAGEYNEQFF.